A single sample is the source of the 20 T cell receptor beta chains below, sequenced in a study of T cells in localized non-small cell lung cancer. Here immunoSEQ multiplex PCR was the method, and the copy in TCRdb shows in-frame clones only, minus some. The table has around 80,000 clones, about 78% seen once. This specimen was PBMCs, taken before any cancer treatment. The source is a man between 40 and 69 years old with stage II squamous cell lung carcinoma.

The J gene is TRBJ1-2, the V gene TRBV6-1; D might be TRBD1 (5 bases). This CDR3 is 15 amino acids long. V lost 3 bases and J 4 bases, leaving 15 bases between the germline ends. Germline loops: CDR1 MNHNS, CDR2 SASEGT. CDR3 in amino acids: CASSDPRSGTYGYTF. As DNA, the CDR3 is TGTGCCAGCAGTGACCCCAGGTCAGGGACCTATGGCTACACCTTC.

The chain links TRBV27 to TRBJ2-7, with 7 bases that match TRBD1. Germline V gene lookup returns CDR1 MNHEY and CDR2 SMNVEV (reference sequence). V lost 5 bases and J lost 1; bases outside the gene matches: 5. CDR3 size: 14 residues. CDR3 sequence: CASSDRVRSYEQYF. CDR3 nucleotide sequence: TGTGCCAGCAGTGACAGGGTAAGGTCCTACGAGCAGTACTTC.

J is TRBJ1-2 and V is TRBV5-4; 10 bases match TRBD1. Germline V gene lookup returns CDR1 SGHNT and CDR2 YYREEE (reference sequence). This CDR3 spans 14 amino acids. V dropped 4 bases and J dropped 6; count of bases not matched to a gene: 6. CDR3 in amino acids: CASSKTDRGHGYTF. The CDR3 region has the DNA TGTGCCAGCAGCAAAACCGACAGGGGGCATGGCTACACCTTC.

The J gene is TRBJ2-1, the V gene TRBV4-1, with D possibly TRBD1 on 5 matching bases. The germline gives CDR1 MGHRA, CDR2 YSYEKL. This CDR3 comprises 14 residues. V gave up 5 bases and J gave up 4 bases, with 12 bases separating them. The CDR3 here is CASSFRTNYNEQFF. CDR3 sequence (DNA): TGCGCCAGCAGCTTTCGGACAAATTACAATGAGCAGTTCTTC.

This clone was seen just once. This rearrangement joins TRBV19 to TRBJ1-4; D gene unclear. The germline CDR1 and CDR2 sequences are LNHDA and SQIVND (reference sequence). Trimming pared 4 bases from V and 3 bases from J, leaving 12 bases between. There are 15 residues in the CDR3. The CDR3 DNA follows: TGTGCCAGTAGTAATCGGAGGAGAGCTAATGAAAAACTGTTTTTT. Translating it yields CASSNRRRANEKLFF.

This chain joins TRBV4-1 and TRBJ2-2; no clear D. V lost 4 bases to trimming and J lost 0 bases, with 12 bases between them. The CDR3 has 16 amino acids. Germline CDR1 is MGHRA and CDR2 is YSYEKL. The CDR3 reads CASSPRSGPNTGELFF. CDR3 nucleotides: TGCGCCAGCAGCCCTAGAAGTGGACCGAACACCGGGGAGCTGTTTTTT.

The rearrangement uses TRBV7-8 and TRBJ1-3; possibly TRBD1 for D (5 bases). The length of the CDR3 is 15 residues. From germline, CDR1 is SGHVS and CDR2 FQNEAQ. The V end lost 4 bases, the J end lost 3 bases, and 13 bases lay between the germline ends. CDR3 in DNA: TGTGCCAGCAGCTGGACATCGAAGGTTGGAAACACCATATATTTT. Its protein is CASSWTSKVGNTIYF.

The chain combines TRBV7-3 with TRBJ2-1; D gene uncertain. Per the germline V gene, CDR1 is SGHTA and CDR2 is FQGTGA. The CDR3 length is 13 residues. Trimming took 5 bases from V and 8 from J, leaving 13 bases between them. The CDR3 region is CASSHSAIDEQFF. The CDR3 DNA sequence: TGTGCCAGCAGCCACTCGGCCATCGATGAGCAGTTCTTC.

The genes are TRBV7-9 and TRBJ1-1, with D uncertain. V was shortened by 0 bases and J by 2 bases, with 7 bases between the two germline ends. The CDR3 length is 14 residues. In germline, CDR1 is SEHNR, CDR2 FQNEAQ (reference sequence). The CDR3 region is CASSLAASNTEAFF. The CDR3 nucleotides read TGTGCCAGCAGCTTAGCGGCCAGCAACACTGAAGCTTTCTTT. The full variable domain, completed using reference TRBV7-9 and TRBJ1-1, is DTGVSQNPRHKITKRGQNVTFRCDPISEHNRLYWYRQTLGQGPEFLTYFQNEAQLEKSRLLSDRFSAERPKGSFSTLEIQRTEQGDSAMYLCASSLAASNTEAFFGQGTRLTVV.

V is TRBV29-1 and J is TRBJ2-2; D uncertain. Germline values: CDR1 SQVTM, CDR2 ANQGSEA. V was pared by 0 bases and J by 8 bases, with 7 bases between. This CDR3 is 12 amino acids long. CDR3 nucleotides: TGCAGCGTTGAAGATCAACGAGGGGAGCTGTTTTTT. It yields the protein CSVEDQRGELFF.

This chain connects TRBV6-1 to TRBJ2-7; D uncertain. Germline lookup yields CDR1 MNHNS and CDR2 SASEGT. With 7 bases removed from V and 1 base from J, the gap between germline ends came to 14 bases. This CDR3 spans 14 amino acids. This CDR3 reads CASTPSVSSYEQYF. The CDR3, as DNA: TGTGCCAGCACCCCTTCAGTTTCATCCTACGAGCAGTACTTC.

The chain links TRBV5-1 to TRBJ2-5; D is undetermined. Trimming removed 1 base from V and 2 bases from J, with 15 bases in between. Germline assignment: CDR1 SGHRS and CDR2 YFSETQ. This CDR3 comprises 16 residues. CDR3 nucleotides: TGCGCCAGCAGCTTGTCGGTTCGTTACAAGCAAGAGACCCAGTACTTC. Amino acids: CASSLSVRYKQETQYF. The full variable domain, with the rest looked up from reference TRBV5-1 and TRBJ2-5, is KAGVTQTPRYLIKTRGQQVTLSCSPISGHRSVSWYQQTPGQGLQFLFEYFSETQRNKGNFPGRFSGRQFSNSRSEMNVSTLELGDSALYLCASSLSVRYKQETQYFGPGTRLLVL.

The chain recombines TRBV4-1 with TRBJ2-1; D is unresolved. CDR3 length: 15 residues. Germline V gene data show CDR1 as MGHRA and CDR2 as YSYEKL. Trimming left V 1 base short and J 0 bases short, with 7 bases between. The CDR3 is CASSQAMSSYNEQFF. The CDR3 bases are TGCGCCAGCAGCCAAGCGATGAGCTCCTACAATGAGCAGTTCTTC.

The chain is built from TRBV19 and TRBJ2-2, with D perhaps TRBD2 (6 bases). This CDR3 has 15 amino acids. V dropped 10 bases and J dropped 7 bases, with 22 bases sitting between them. Looked up from germline, CDR1 is LNHDA and CDR2 is SQIVND (reference sequence). Written as DNA, the CDR3 is TGTGCCATCTCCTCGGGAGCCCGAGGGATCGGGGAGCTGTTTTTT. This sequence encodes CAISSGARGIGELFF. The variable domain in full, completed from reference TRBV19 and TRBJ2-2, reads DGGITQSPKYLFRKEGQNVTLSCEQNLNHDAMYWYRQDPGQGLRLIYYSQIVNDFQKGDIAEGYSVSREKKESFPLTVTSAQKNPTAFYLCAISSGARGIGELFFGEGSRLTVL.

The chain recombines TRBV28 with TRBJ2-3, with D possibly TRBD2 on 5 matching bases. The CDR3 is made up of 18 amino acids. Germline V CDR1 and CDR2: MDHEN, SYDVKM. Trimming removed 5 bases at V and 0 bases at J, with 21 bases between. CDR3: CASSPPEVARVSTDTQYF. The DNA of the CDR3 is TGTGCCAGCAGTCCCCCCGAGGTAGCGCGAGTTAGCACAGATACGCAGTATTTT.

The chain joins TRBV11-2 to TRBJ2-5; a weak D match, TRBD2 (5 bases). The germline V gene encodes CDR1 SGHAT and CDR2 FQNNGV. V was clipped by 5 bases and J by 7 bases, with 14 bases between them. The CDR3 consists of 13 residues. This chain's CDR3 is CASSPGYFGTQYF. CDR3 coding DNA: TGTGCCAGCAGCCCGGGATATTTCGGGACCCAGTACTTC.

This chain connects TRBV7-6 to TRBJ2-7; 9 bases are shared with TRBD1. In germline, CDR1 is SGHVS, CDR2 FNYEAQ. The CDR3 is made up of 13 amino acids. V lost 5 bases, J lost 6 bases, and 5 bases stayed unmatched. This CDR3 is CASSPGTGREQYF. The CDR3 DNA follows: TGTGCCAGCAGCCCCGGGACAGGGCGCGAGCAGTACTTC.

The count of this clone is one. This sequence joins TRBV5-4 and TRBJ2-1; 10 bases fit TRBD2. Germline V CDR1 and CDR2: SGHNT, YYREEE (reference sequence). CDR3 length: 14 amino acids. V lost 4 bases, J lost 10 bases, and 8 bases stayed unmatched. The CDR3 DNA sequence: TGTGCCAGCAGCCCCGGGACTAGCGTTGGCGAGCAGTTCTTC. Translated: CASSPGTSVGEQFF.

The chain uses TRBV4-2 and TRBJ1-2; a weak D match, TRBD1 (6 bases). Germline CDR1 and CDR2: LGHNA and YNFKEQ. This CDR3 comprises 16 residues. Trimming took 0 bases from V and 1 from J, leaving 12 bases between them. Written as DNA, the CDR3 is TGTGCCAGCAGCCAAGATCCGGCAGGGGATAACTATGGCTACACCTTC. As protein: CASSQDPAGDNYGYTF.

CDR3 nucleotides: TGTGCCAGCAGCCAAGTAGCGTGGGGAACCTCCTACGAGCAGTACTTC. This sequence encodes CASSQVAWGTSYEQYF. This sequence joins TRBV14 and TRBJ2-7, with TRBD2 as a possible D gene (5 bases). V was shortened by 1 base and J by 0 bases, with 13 bases between the two germline ends. The CDR3 runs to 16 residues. Germline V gene data show CDR1 as SGHDN and CDR2 as FVKESK. Variable domain in full (rest from reference TRBV14 and TRBJ2-7): EAGVTQFPSHSVIEKGQTVTLRCDPISGHDNLYWYRRVMGKEIKFLLHFVKESKQDESGMPNNRFLAERTGGTYSTLKVQPAELEDSGVYFCASSQVAWGTSYEQYFGPGTRLTVT.